The next 26 T cell receptor beta chains were all read from a single sample in a study of T-cell memory formation after mild COVID-19 (dated by TCRdb to the early 2020s). The library was built by means of 5' RACE. Instrument used: Illumina NovaSeq 6000. TCRdb trimmed the raw reads at Q25, called clones with MiXCR and kept productive beta chains. Each entry merges the rows of one CDR3 protein and shows their most common DNA and genes. The sample table shows roughly 300,000 distinct CDR3 sequences, and 8% to 10% are seen once. Of the sample, under 25% is held by the ten largest clones. The sample comprised PBMCs or a T cell subset sorted from them (not recorded which). The receptors originated from a man younger than 30 who had mild COVID-19 (a few samples of this study predate the infection). The sample titles of this study are shuffled in the database, so cell type and time point are left out; the donor was told from shared clones.

This clonotype has a handful of counts. The chain has TRBV6-5 and TRBJ2-5; D not resolved. Germline V CDR1 and CDR2: MNHEY, SVGAGI. V was shortened by 0 bases and J by 4 bases, with 12 bases between the two germline ends. This CDR3 is 15 amino acids long. The CDR3 loop is CASSYSYSLGETQYF. DNA of the CDR3: TGTGCCAGCAGTTACTCCTACTCCCTGGGAGAGACCCAGTACTTC.

This clonotype was picked up many times. The rearrangement uses TRBV5-4 and TRBJ1-4, with D perhaps TRBD1 (6 bases). Germline CDR1 and CDR2: SGHNT and YYREEE (reference sequence). The CDR3 runs 14 residues. The V and J ends lost 3 bases and 4 bases respectively, with 10 bases between them. The CDR3 loop reads CASSSGQNNEKLFF. CDR3 sequence (DNA): TGTGCCAGCAGCTCGGGACAAAATAATGAAAAACTGTTTTTT.

The CDR3 DNA reads TGTGCCATCGGCGGGGGGTCGGAGACTGAAGCTTTCTTT. This codes for CAIGGGSETEAFF. J is TRBJ1-1 and V is TRBV10-3, with a possible D match to TRBD1 (5 bases). The CDR3 totals 13 residues. Germline values: CDR1 ENHRY, CDR2 SYGVKD. The germline V and J ends were trimmed by 8 bases and 5 bases, with 15 bases remaining between them.

The rearrangement joins TRBV7-9 to TRBJ2-5; D possibly corresponds to TRBD2 (7 bases). The CDR3 has 15 amino acids. V gave up 5 bases and J gave up 3 bases, with 16 bases separating them. The germline CDR1 and CDR2 sequences are SEHNR and FQNEAQ (reference sequence). CDR3 sequence: CASSPTGGSKETQYF. For the CDR3, the DNA is TGTGCCAGCAGCCCCACGGGGGGCTCAAAAGAGACCCAGTACTTC.

This clonotype was counted at least ten times. The chain uses TRBV2 and TRBJ2-7; 7 nucleotides match TRBD1. The germline V gene encodes CDR1 SNHLY and CDR2 FYNNEI. Trimming removed 3 bases from V and 5 bases from J; junction bases left unmatched: 13. The CDR3 is 16 amino acids. The CDR3 here is CASSDPVSTGIHEQYF. CDR3 bases: TGTGCCAGCAGTGACCCCGTTTCGACAGGGATCCACGAGCAGTACTTC.

The chain couples TRBV5-1 to TRBJ1-2, with D perhaps TRBD1 (6 bases). Germline V CDR1 and CDR2: SGHRS, YFSETQ. V shed 0 bases and J shed 8 bases, with 17 bases lying between them. CDR3 length: 15 amino acids. The CDR3 nucleotides read TGCGCCAGCAGCTTGGACACTGGACAGCTGAGAGGCTACACCTTC. Translation: CASSLDTGQLRGYTF.

The sample holds a few counts of this clonotype. This sequence joins TRBV3-1 and TRBJ2-1; 8 positions match TRBD2. V dropped 0 bases and J dropped 8; count of bases not matched to a gene: 12. This CDR3 is 17 amino acids long. Germline-derived CDR1 and CDR2 are LGHDT and YNNKEL (reference sequence). CDR3 coding DNA: TGTGCCAGCAGCCAAGATCTCCGGGGGGGGCCTATGGATGAGCAGTTCTTC. This encodes CASSQDLRGGPMDEQFF.

This clonotype was seen only a few times. The chain is built from TRBV12-3 or TRBV12-4 and TRBJ2-6, with D unresolved. The CDR3 length is 13 residues. Deletions cut 0 bases from V and 5 bases from J, with 2 bases between. CDR3 DNA: TGTGCCAGCAGTTTAGCCCGGGCCAACGTCCTGACTTTC. Its translation is CASSLARANVLTF.

This clonotype was recorded once. A much larger clone differs by one base, so this may be a read error. This chain joins TRBV7-8 and TRBJ2-5, with 11 bases lining up with TRBD2. V lost 2 bases and J lost 3; bases outside the gene matches: 5. The CDR3 sequence is 16 residues long. The germline V gene encodes CDR1 SGHVS and CDR2 FQNEAQ. The DNA for the CDR3 is TGTGCCAGCAGCTTACGGACTAGCGGGTCCAAAGAGACCCAGTACTTC. Protein sequence: CASSLRTSGSKETQYF.

This clonotype has a handful of counts. This chain uses TRBV9 with TRBJ2-1; D is undetermined. Trimming took 0 bases from V and 3 from J, leaving 7 bases between them. CDR1 is SGDLS, CDR2 YYNGEE, per germline. This CDR3 comprises 14 residues. In nucleotides, the CDR3 is TGTGCCAGCAGCGTAGAGGATCGCTACAATGAGCAGTTCTTC. Its translation: CASSVEDRYNEQFF.

This clonotype was recorded many times. The chain employs TRBV5-4 and TRBJ2-2, with D tentatively TRBD2 (5 bases). Germline V CDR1 and CDR2: SGHNT, YYREEE (reference sequence). CDR3 size: 14 residues. V was pared by 2 bases and J by 4 bases, with 9 bases between. In nucleotides, the CDR3 is TGTGCCAGCAGCTTCGGGGTATCCACCGGGGAGCTGTTTTTT. This codes for CASSFGVSTGELFF.

The chain uses TRBV7-8 and TRBJ2-5, with unresolved D. Germline CDR1 is SGHVS and CDR2 is FQNEAQ. CDR3 size: 16 residues. Between the trimmed V and J ends, which lost 2 bases and 3 bases, there was a span of 16 bases. This CDR3 reads CASSLSGGYEKETQYF. CDR3 nucleotides: TGTGCCAGCAGCTTATCTGGCGGCTACGAAAAAGAGACCCAGTACTTC. The complete variable domain, with remaining parts taken from reference TRBV7-8 and TRBJ2-5, reads GAGVSQSPRYKVAKRGQDVALRCDPISGHVSLFWYQQALGQGPEFLTYFQNEAQLDKSGLPSDRFFAERPEGSVSTLKIQRTQQEDSAVYLCASSLSGGYEKETQYFGPGTRLLVL.

This clonotype was seen repeatedly, ten times or more. This chain connects TRBV12-3 or TRBV12-4 to TRBJ1-2, with 9 positions matching TRBD1. The trim removed 6 bases at V and 4 bases at J, leaving 3 bases unmatched. The CDR3 loop spans 13 amino acids. The CDR3 DNA sequence: TGTGCCAGCAGCCTGGGACAGGGCTATGGCTACACCTTC. Translating gives CASSLGQGYGYTF.

The gene calls are TRBV7-9 and TRBJ1-4, with D unresolved. CDR1 is SEHNR, CDR2 FQNEAQ, per germline (reference sequence). V was pared by 0 bases and J by 0 bases, with 14 bases between. This CDR3 has 18 residues. CDR3 amino acids: CASSLALFQTATNEKLFF. The CDR3 DNA sequence: TGTGCCAGCAGCTTAGCTCTGTTTCAGACTGCAACTAATGAAAAACTGTTTTTT.

V usage is TRBV10-3 and J usage is TRBJ2-5; D is possibly TRBD2 (6 bases). V was pared by 5 bases and J by 5 bases, with 15 bases between. This CDR3 is 14 amino acids long. Germline CDR1 reads ENHRY; CDR2 reads SYGVKD. CDR3 protein: CAISSEGSAETQYF. CDR3 in DNA: TGTGCCATCAGTTCGGAGGGGTCGGCGGAGACCCAGTACTTC.

The chain links TRBV11-2 to TRBJ2-3; D remains unclear. The CDR3 is 16 residues long. From germline, CDR1 is SGHAT and CDR2 FQNNGV. Trimming cost V 1 base and J 4 bases, with 15 bases left between them. In DNA form, the CDR3 reads TGTGCCAGCAGCTTAGTAACCCCTTTAGTAGCAGATACGCAGTATTTT. It yields the protein CASSLVTPLVADTQYF.

In this sample, this clonotype turned up a few times. The chain links TRBV9 to TRBJ2-4; the D is unclear. The CDR3 extends over 14 amino acids. V lost 0 bases, J lost 8 bases, and 12 bases lay in between. The V gene's germline CDR1 is SGDLS and CDR2 YYNGEE. Here the CDR3 DNA reads TGTGCCAGCAGCGTAGGAAGGGATGGGGACATTCAGTACTTC. This encodes CASSVGRDGDIQYF.

This clonotype has only a few counts. This chain joins TRBV20-1 and TRBJ2-5, with TRBD2 matching over 8 bases. The CDR3 is made up of 15 amino acids. In germline, CDR1 is DFQATT, CDR2 SNEGSKA (reference sequence). V shed 3 bases, J shed 5 bases, and the junction held 11 bases outside the gene matches. The CDR3 spells CSARLIHGGAETQYF. The CDR3 nucleotides are TGCAGTGCTAGGCTCATCCACGGGGGGGCGGAGACCCAGTACTTC.

This clonotype has only a few counts. The chain couples TRBV9 to TRBJ1-2, with 11 bases fitting TRBD1. The germline CDR1 and CDR2 sequences are SGDLS and YYNGEE. J lost 4 bases, V lost 3 bases, and 14 bases had no gene match. The CDR3 is 18 amino acids. In nucleotides, the CDR3 is TGTGCCAGCAGCGGTCGGGACAGGGGGTTTGGGCCTAGCTATGGCTACACCTTC. Its translation is CASSGRDRGFGPSYGYTF.

This clonotype was seen a few times. The rearrangement links TRBV29-1 to TRBJ2-5; 7 nucleotides agree with TRBD1. The trim removed 7 bases at V and 5 bases at J, leaving 10 bases unmatched. Looked up from germline, CDR1 is SQVTM and CDR2 is ANQGSEA. This CDR3 region has 13 residues. The CDR3 reads CSATGVNEETQYF. The CDR3 nucleotides are TGCAGCGCAACAGGGGTAAACGAGGAGACCCAGTACTTC.

This clonotype occurred a few times. The rearrangement links TRBV7-3 to TRBJ2-7; 10 bases are a match to TRBD2. CDR1 SGHTA and CDR2 FQGTGA come from the germline V gene. The V gene end was trimmed by 1 base and the J gene end by 1 base; junction bases not matched to a gene: 10. The CDR3 spans 18 residues. This chain's CDR3 is CASSLIENSGGLSYEQYF. In DNA, the CDR3 is TGTGCCAGCAGCTTAATTGAGAATAGCGGGGGGTTGTCCTACGAGCAGTACTTC.

At least ten counts were recorded for this clonotype. The chain employs TRBV5-4 and TRBJ2-7, with TRBD1 matching 7 bases. The V and J ends lost 0 bases and 5 bases, in that order; junction bases with no gene match: 11. The germline V gene has CDR1 SGHNT and CDR2 YYREEE (reference sequence). This CDR3 is built from 16 residues. The CDR3 DNA reads TGTGCCAGCAGCTTGGCCCGGGACAGTCAGGTTAACGAGCAGTACTTC. Protein: CASSLARDSQVNEQYF. Full variable domain (outside the CDR3, taken from reference TRBV5-4 and TRBJ2-7): ETGVTQSPTHLIKTRGQQVTLRCSSQSGHNTVSWYQQALGQGPQFIFQYYREEENGRGNFPPRFSGLQFPNYSSELNVNALELDDSALYLCASSLARDSQVNEQYFGPGTRLTVT.

This clonotype has more than one count but fewer than ten. The chain joins TRBV12-3 or TRBV12-4 to TRBJ2-7; 9 bases map to TRBD2. The CDR3 extends over 15 amino acids. V trimming: 3 bases; J trimming: 2 bases; junction bases outside the gene matches: 5. The CDR3 here is CASSLAGGLAYEQYF. For the CDR3, the DNA is TGTGCCAGCAGTTTGGCGGGGGGGCTCGCCTACGAGCAGTACTTC.

The rearrangement joins TRBV29-1 to TRBJ2-7, with 8 bases matching TRBD1. V lost 7 bases to trimming and J lost 0 bases; unmatched junction nucleotides: 5. This CDR3 spans 13 amino acids. Germline loops: CDR1 SQVTM, CDR2 ANQGSEA. For the CDR3, the DNA is TGCAGCGCTGGGACAGGCACCTCCTACGAGCAGTACTTC. Its translation: CSAGTGTSYEQYF.

This clonotype was counted a few times. The V gene is TRBV20-1, the J gene TRBJ1-1; TRBD1 might be the D (6 bases). This CDR3 contains 14 residues. CDR1 and CDR2 from the germline V gene are DFQATT and SNEGSKA (reference sequence). CDR3 residues: CRGQRGEGYTEAFF. In DNA form, the CDR3 reads TGCAGGGGACAACGGGGAGAAGGGTACACTGAAGCTTTCTTT.

The rearrangement joins TRBV3-1 to TRBJ2-3; the match to TRBD2 covers 11 bases. Germline V gene data show CDR1 as LGHDT and CDR2 as YNNKEL (reference sequence). The CDR3 totals 15 residues. J was trimmed by 5 bases and V by 1 base; bases with no gene match: 2. This CDR3 is CASSQVSGGEDTQYF. The DNA of the CDR3 is TGTGCCAGCAGCCAAGTTAGCGGGGGGGAAGATACGCAGTATTTT.